This T cell receptor (beta chain) was profiled in a study of T cell responses to AZD1222 COVID-19 vaccine. The germline CDR1 and CDR2 sequences are LGHDT and YNNKEL (reference sequence). The CDR3 contains 14 residues. Trimming took 2 bases from V and 7 from J, leaving 11 bases between them. General study results and limits: Spike was spanned by vaccine-associated CD4 TCRs, which were dominant at 160-218 and 743-854.

In regard to this clone: Its target is unknown.

The assay was immunoSEQ multiplex PCR, and TCRdb's table has in-frame clones only and misses some. The sample has under 200,000 clones, 87% seen once. V is TRBV3-1 (or the pseudogene TRBV3-2) and J is TRBJ2-2; a possible D gene is TRBD1 (6 bases). Sequenced here: peripheral blood, sampled on day 0 of MenACWY control vaccination. This receptor was identified in an adult in good health. CDR3 sequence: CASSQQGSDGELFF. Written as DNA, the CDR3 is TGTGCCAGCAGCCAACAGGGGTCTGACGGGGAGCTGTTTTTT.